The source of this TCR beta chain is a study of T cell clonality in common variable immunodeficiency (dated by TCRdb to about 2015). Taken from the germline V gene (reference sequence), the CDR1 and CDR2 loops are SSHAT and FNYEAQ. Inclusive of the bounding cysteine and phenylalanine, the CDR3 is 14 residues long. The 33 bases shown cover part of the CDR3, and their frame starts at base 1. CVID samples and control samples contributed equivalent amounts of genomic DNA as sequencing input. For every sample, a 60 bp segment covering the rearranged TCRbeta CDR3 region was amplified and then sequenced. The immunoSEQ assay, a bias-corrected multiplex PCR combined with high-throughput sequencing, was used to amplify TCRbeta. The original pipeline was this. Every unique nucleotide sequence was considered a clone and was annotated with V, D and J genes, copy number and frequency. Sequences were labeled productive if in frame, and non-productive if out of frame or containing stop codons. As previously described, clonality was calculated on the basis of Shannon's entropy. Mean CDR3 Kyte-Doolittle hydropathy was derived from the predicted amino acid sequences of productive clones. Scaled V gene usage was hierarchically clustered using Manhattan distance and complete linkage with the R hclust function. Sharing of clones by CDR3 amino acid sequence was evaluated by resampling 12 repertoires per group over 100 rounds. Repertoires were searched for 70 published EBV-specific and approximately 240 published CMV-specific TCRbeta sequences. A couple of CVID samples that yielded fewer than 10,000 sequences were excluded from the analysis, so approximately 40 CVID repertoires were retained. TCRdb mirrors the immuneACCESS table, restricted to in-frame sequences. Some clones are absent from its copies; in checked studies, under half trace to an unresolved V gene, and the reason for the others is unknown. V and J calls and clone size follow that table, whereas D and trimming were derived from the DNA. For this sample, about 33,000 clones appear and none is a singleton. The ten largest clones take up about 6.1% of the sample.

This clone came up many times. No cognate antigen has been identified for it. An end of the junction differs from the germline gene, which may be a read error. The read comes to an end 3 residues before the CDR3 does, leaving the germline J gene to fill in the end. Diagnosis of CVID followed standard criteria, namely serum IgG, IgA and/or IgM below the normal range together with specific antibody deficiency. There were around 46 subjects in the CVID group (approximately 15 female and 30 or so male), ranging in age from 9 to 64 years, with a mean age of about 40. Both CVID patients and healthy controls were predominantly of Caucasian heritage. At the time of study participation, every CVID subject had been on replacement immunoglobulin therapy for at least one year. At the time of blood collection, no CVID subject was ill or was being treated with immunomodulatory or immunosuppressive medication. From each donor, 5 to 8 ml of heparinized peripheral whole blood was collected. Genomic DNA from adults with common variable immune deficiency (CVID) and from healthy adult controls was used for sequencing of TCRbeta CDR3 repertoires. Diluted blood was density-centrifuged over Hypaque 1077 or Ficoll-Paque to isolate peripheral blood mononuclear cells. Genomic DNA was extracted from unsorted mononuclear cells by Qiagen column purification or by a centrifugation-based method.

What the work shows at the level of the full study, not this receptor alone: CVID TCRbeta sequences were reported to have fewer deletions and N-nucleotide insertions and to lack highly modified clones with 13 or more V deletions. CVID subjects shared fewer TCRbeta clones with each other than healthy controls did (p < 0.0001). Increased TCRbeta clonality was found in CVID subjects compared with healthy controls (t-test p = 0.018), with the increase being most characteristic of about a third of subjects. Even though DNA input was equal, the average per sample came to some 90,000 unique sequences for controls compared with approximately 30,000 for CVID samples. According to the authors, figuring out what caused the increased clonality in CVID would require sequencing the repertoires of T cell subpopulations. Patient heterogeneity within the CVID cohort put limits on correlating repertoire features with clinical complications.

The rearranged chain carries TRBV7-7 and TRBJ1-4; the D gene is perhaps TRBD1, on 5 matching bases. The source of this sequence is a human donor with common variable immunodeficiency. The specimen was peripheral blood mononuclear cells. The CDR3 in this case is CASSPLGGNEKLFF. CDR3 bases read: TGTGCTAGCAGCCCCTTGGGGGGGAATGAAAAA. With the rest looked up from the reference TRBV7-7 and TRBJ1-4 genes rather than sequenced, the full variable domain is GAGVSQSPRYKVTKRGQDVTLRCDPISSHATLYWYQQALGQGPEFLTYFNYEAQPDKSGLPSDRFSAERPEGSISTLTIQRTEQRDSAMYRCASSPLGGNEKLFFGSGTQLSVL.